The 31 T cell receptor beta chains below come from one sample, sequenced in a study of T cell repertoires in cytomegalovirus infection. TCRdb passed the reads through MiXCR, listing each CDR3 protein once. Of under 450,000 distinct CDR3 sequences listed, 34% are singletons. Their target antigens are unknown. This material consisted of cultured PBMCs, taken from culture after CMV antigen stimulation. The receptors derive from a human donor in good health (CMV status not recorded). Some clones in this sample may be carry-over from other donors' samples.

V is TRBV12-3 or TRBV12-4 and J is TRBJ1-4; D gene unclear. The CDR3 is 13 amino acids. V lost 1 base and J lost 5, with 5 bases in between. The CDR3 DNA reads as TGTGCCAGCAGTTTAGACAAGAATGAAAAACTGTTTTTT. Translation: CASSLDKNEKLFF.

This chain joins TRBV5-8 and TRBJ1-5; D might be TRBD1 (5 bases). The length of the CDR3 is 15 residues. Trimming cost V 4 bases and J 6 bases, with 17 bases left between them. Germline V gene lookup returns CDR1 SGHTS and CDR2 YDEGEE. This CDR3 is CASSGGTGGSQPQHF. The CDR3 nucleotides are TGTGCCAGCAGCGGCGGGACGGGTGGATCTCAGCCCCAGCATTTT. The complete variable domain, with remaining parts taken from reference TRBV5-8 and TRBJ1-5, reads EAGVTQSPTHLIKTRGQQATLRCSPISGHTSVYWYQQALGLGLQFLLWYDEGEERNRGNFPPRFSGRQFPNYSSELNVNALELEDSALYLCASSGGTGGSQPQHFGDGTRLSIL.

This sequence joins TRBV6-2 or TRBV6-3 and TRBJ2-1; TRBD2 is a possible D gene (7 bases). Germline V lookup: CDR1 MNHEY, CDR2 SVGEGT. V lost 2 bases and J 0 bases, leaving 8 bases between the germline ends. There are 15 residues in the CDR3. The CDR3 coding sequence is TGTGCCAGCAGTTACCGGGGGGCCTCCTACAATGAGCAGTTCTTC. Its translation: CASSYRGASYNEQFF.

The rearrangement uses TRBV20-1 and TRBJ1-1; D is unclear. Germline assignment: CDR1 DFQATT and CDR2 SNEGSKA (reference sequence). The CDR3 is 12 amino acids. V lost 5 bases to trimming and J lost 1 base, with 8 bases between them. CDR3 region: CSALAENTEAFF. CDR3 in DNA: TGCAGTGCTCTGGCGGAGAACACTGAAGCTTTCTTT.

This clonotype was recorded at least ten times. The V gene is TRBV12-3 or TRBV12-4, the J gene TRBJ1-4, with 7 bases lining up with TRBD1. V gave up 6 bases and J gave up 8 bases; unmatched junction bases: 12. The CDR3 extends over 15 amino acids. CDR3 in amino acids: CASRIGGRTTEKLFF. CDR3 coding DNA: TGTGCCAGCAGAATAGGGGGCAGAACCACGGAAAAACTGTTTTTT.

This clonotype came up a few times. The chain joins TRBV7-3 to TRBJ2-7; tentative D call: TRBD2 (5 bases). The germline CDR1 and CDR2 sequences are SGHTA and FQGTGA. The CDR3 extends over 13 amino acids. Trimming removed 2 bases at V and 3 bases at J, with 8 bases between. The CDR3 protein is CASSLQRDYEQYF. CDR3 in DNA: TGTGCCAGCAGCTTACAGAGGGACTACGAGCAGTACTTC. The full variable domain, with the rest looked up from reference TRBV7-3 and TRBJ2-7, is GAGVSQTPSNKVTEKGKYVELRCDPISGHTALYWYRQSLGQGPEFLIYFQGTGAADDSGLPNDRFFAVRPEGSVSTLKIQRTERGDSAVYLCASSLQRDYEQYFGPGTRLTVT.

The rearrangement uses TRBV15 and TRBJ1-4; 7 bases are a match to TRBD1. The trim removed 0 bases at V and 8 bases at J, leaving 3 bases unmatched. This CDR3 has 14 residues. Germline V gene data show CDR1 as LNHNV and CDR2 as YYDKDF (reference sequence). The CDR3 region has the DNA TGTGCCACCAGCAGAGACAGGGGGGGCGAAAAACTGTTTTTT. Amino acids: CATSRDRGGEKLFF.

J is TRBJ2-3 and V is TRBV7-6, with D unresolved. CDR3 length: 14 amino acids. V dropped 5 bases and J dropped 3 bases, with 12 bases sitting between them. Germline V gene data show CDR1 as SGHVS and CDR2 as FNYEAQ. CDR3 region: CASSQVPPTDTQYF. The DNA of the CDR3 is TGTGCCAGCAGCCAAGTTCCACCGACAGATACGCAGTATTTT.

This clonotype was detected many times. The CDR3 DNA is TGTGCCAGCAGTCCCTCCCATCTAGCGGGAGGGGGGACCCAGTACTTC. Its protein product is CASSPSHLAGGGTQYF. The V gene is TRBV27, the J gene TRBJ2-5; TRBD2 aligns across 12 bases. Losses at the gene ends were 5 bases for V and 7 bases for J; bases not matched to a gene: 11. This CDR3 contains 16 residues. Per germline, CDR1 MNHEY and CDR2 SMNVEV (reference sequence).

Ten or more counts support this clonotype. The rearrangement links TRBV7-2 to TRBJ1-5; no firm D call. The CDR3 consists of 13 residues. V dropped 2 bases and J dropped 4 bases, with 6 bases sitting between them. Germline V gene sequence: CDR1 SGHTA, CDR2 FQGNSA. The CDR3 region is CASSLWSNQPQHF. The CDR3 DNA sequence: TGTGCCAGCAGCTTATGGTCGAATCAGCCCCAGCATTTT.

This clonotype was seen repeatedly, ten times or more. The chain recombines TRBV4-1 with TRBJ1-2; D is unresolved. Looked up from germline, CDR1 is MGHRA and CDR2 is YSYEKL. The CDR3 is made up of 12 amino acids. V was cut by 0 bases and J by 8 bases, with 7 bases left in between. In DNA form, the CDR3 reads TGCGCCAGCAGCCAAGATTTGGGAGGCTACACCTTC. Residues: CASSQDLGGYTF.

V gene TRBV6-2 or TRBV6-3 combines with J gene TRBJ2-7, with D perhaps matching TRBD2 (6 bases). CDR3 length: 15 residues. Germline values: CDR1 MNHEY, CDR2 SVGEGT. V was trimmed by 3 bases and J by 7 bases, leaving 19 bases between them. CDR3 amino acids: CASSYTPTGVREQYF. The CDR3 DNA reads as TGTGCCAGCAGTTATACCCCCACGGGGGTCCGGGAGCAGTACTTC.

V usage is TRBV7-6 and J usage is TRBJ1-4; no clear D. Germline CDR1 reads SGHVS; CDR2 reads FNYEAQ. CDR3 size: 16 residues. Trimming left V 2 bases short and J 8 bases short, with 18 bases between. The CDR3 DNA is TGTGCCAGCAGCTTAAATGGTGCTCCAATACGGGAAAAACTGTTTTTT. Translation gives CASSLNGAPIREKLFF.

This clonotype has just a few counts. This sequence joins TRBV6-6 and TRBJ2-3, with D perhaps TRBD1 (6 bases). Per the germline V gene, CDR1 is MNHNY and CDR2 is SVGAGI (reference sequence). The CDR3 extends over 13 amino acids. V was shortened by 5 bases and J by 7 bases, with 13 bases between the two germline ends. The CDR3 region is CASSQQGLNTQYF. The CDR3 region has the DNA TGTGCCAGCAGTCAGCAGGGGTTGAATACGCAGTATTTT.

This clonotype was detected a few times. The genes are TRBV5-1 and TRBJ2-1, with 8 bases fitting TRBD2. Per germline, CDR1 SGHRS and CDR2 YFSETQ. The CDR3 has 16 amino acids. The J segment lost 0 bases and the V segment lost 2 bases, leaving 4 bases of the junction unmatched. CDR3 sequence (DNA): TGCGCCAGCAGCTTCGGGGGGGCCAGCTCCTACAATGAGCAGTTCTTC. Its protein product is CASSFGGASSYNEQFF.

The chain recombines TRBV7-8 with TRBJ2-7; D tentatively reads TRBD1 or TRBD2 (5 bases each). Germline CDR1 SGHVS, CDR2 FQNEAQ. The CDR3 consists of 15 residues. V lost 1 base and J 0 bases, leaving 10 bases between the germline ends. CDR3 sequence (DNA): TGTGCCAGCAGCTTAGAGTCGGGGACCTCCTACGAGCAGTACGTC. Protein: CASSLESGTSYEQYV.

This clonotype showed up many times. The CDR3: CASSDPTREQYF. In nucleotides, the CDR3 is TGTGCCAGCAGTGACCCCACTAGAGAGCAGTACTTC. This chain links TRBV6-2 or TRBV6-3 with TRBJ2-7, with a possible D match to TRBD2 (5 bases). Looked up from germline, CDR1 is MNHEY and CDR2 is SVGEGT. Trimming took off 5 bases at V and 7 bases at J, with 12 bases between the two ends. The CDR3 runs 12 residues.

This clonotype was seen more than once but under ten times. The chain employs TRBV20-1 and TRBJ2-5; 9 positions agree with TRBD2. V dropped 5 bases and J dropped 2; count of bases not matched to a gene: 6. Per germline, CDR1 DFQATT and CDR2 SNEGSKA (reference sequence). The CDR3 contains 14 residues. CDR3 nucleotides: TGCAGTGCTTTAGTAGGACTAGCGCAAGAGACCCAGTACTTC. Its protein is CSALVGLAQETQYF.

A single count supports this clonotype. V gene TRBV6-5 combines with J gene TRBJ2-3; 7 bases fit TRBD1. This CDR3 spans 13 amino acids. The trim removed 5 bases at V and 5 bases at J, leaving 4 bases unmatched. CDR1 and CDR2 from the germline V gene are MNHEY and SVGAGI. The CDR3 reads CASSRQGRDTQYF. CDR3 DNA sequence: TGTGCCAGCAGTCGACAGGGTAGAGATACGCAGTATTTT.

This clonotype was detected a few times. The gene calls are TRBV7-2 and TRBJ1-3; no reliable D call. V was clipped by 4 bases and J by 5 bases, with 9 bases between them. The CDR3 consists of 13 residues. From germline, CDR1 is SGHTA and CDR2 FQGNSA. CDR3 coding DNA: TGTGCCAGCAGCTCGCCGTTACGAAACACCATATATTTT. Its translation: CASSSPLRNTIYF.

V gene TRBV19 combines with J gene TRBJ2-3, with 8 bases lining up with TRBD2. The germline V gene encodes CDR1 LNHDA and CDR2 SQIVND (reference sequence). After removal of 3 bases from V and 4 bases from J, the junction contained 12 bases not matched to a gene. This CDR3 is built from 17 residues. The CDR3 DNA follows: TGTGCCAGTAGTATCAGCCAAGCGGGAGTGGGAGCAGATACGCAGTATTTT. Its translation: CASSISQAGVGADTQYF.

The chain recombines TRBV7-2 with TRBJ2-7; 7 bases fit TRBD2. Trimming removed 6 bases from V and 4 bases from J; junction bases left unmatched: 9. The CDR3 has 14 amino acids. CDR1 and CDR2 (germline): SGHTA, FQGNSA. The CDR3 nucleotides are TGTGCCAGCAGGGGGGGGACCTCCGTATACGAGCAGTACTTC. It encodes CASRGGTSVYEQYF. The full variable domain, its missing parts supplied by reference TRBV7-2 and TRBJ2-7, is GAGVSQSPSNKVTEKGKDVELRCDPISGHTALYWYRQSLGQGLEFLIYFQGNSAPDKSGLPSDRFSAERTGGSVSTLTIQRTQQEDSAVYLCASRGGTSVYEQYFGPGTRLTVT.

This clonotype has only a few counts. The rearrangement links TRBV7-9 to TRBJ2-1; 10 bases are a match to TRBD2. The CDR3 spans 14 residues. V shed 5 bases, J shed 7 bases, and the junction held 5 bases outside the gene matches. Germline lookup yields CDR1 SEHNR and CDR2 FQNEAQ (reference sequence). The CDR3 is CASSPEGLANEQFF. The CDR3 coding sequence is TGTGCCAGCAGCCCCGAGGGACTAGCGAATGAGCAGTTCTTC.

This chain links TRBV4-3 with TRBJ1-4; no reliable D call. The germline V gene has CDR1 LGHNA and CDR2 YSLEER. This CDR3 is built from 11 residues. Trimming took off 1 base at V and 8 bases at J, with 2 bases between the two ends. CDR3 loop: CASSQGEKLFF. The CDR3 nucleotides read TGCGCCAGCAGCCAAGGCGAAAAACTGTTTTTT.

The chain links TRBV20-1 to TRBJ2-1, with D possibly being TRBD2 (6 bases). The CDR3 covers 14 residues. From germline, CDR1 is DFQATT and CDR2 SNEGSKA (reference sequence). V was clipped by 5 bases and J by 5 bases, with 16 bases between them. CDR3 loop: CSALRTTRNNEQFF. The CDR3 DNA follows: TGCAGTGCTTTAAGGACTACCCGAAACAATGAGCAGTTCTTC.

The chain combines TRBV6-2 or TRBV6-3 with TRBJ1-5, with D maybe TRBD1 (5 bases). The V end lost 6 bases, the J end lost 13 bases, and 22 bases lay between the germline ends. Germline-derived CDR1 and CDR2 are MNHEY and SVGEGT. The CDR3 contains 14 residues. CDR3 sequence reads: CASSPTESKPQQHF. CDR3 bases: TGTGCCAGCAGCCCGACAGAATCGAAGCCCCAACAGCATTTT.

This sequence joins TRBV7-2 and TRBJ2-1, with 9 bases fitting TRBD1. The CDR3 contains 16 residues. The germline gives CDR1 SGHTA, CDR2 FQGNSA. Trimming took 4 bases from V and 4 from J; bases not matched to a gene: 8. CDR3 DNA: TGTGCCAGCAGCTCGGCGGACAGGGGTGGTTACAATGAGCAGTTCTTC. Its translation is CASSSADRGGYNEQFF.

This sequence joins TRBV11-2 and TRBJ2-1, with D maybe TRBD2 (5 bases). The germline gives CDR1 SGHAT, CDR2 FQNNGV. The V end lost 0 bases, the J end lost 9 bases, and 18 bases lay between the germline ends. The CDR3 has 16 residues. CDR3 in amino acids: CASSLDGDRLRGEQFF. The CDR3 nucleotides read TGTGCCAGCAGCTTAGATGGAGACCGCCTTCGGGGTGAGCAGTTCTTC.

The chain joins TRBV7-2 to TRBJ2-1, with D possibly TRBD2 on 5 matching bases. V lost 2 bases and J lost 2, with 13 bases in between. Germline assignment: CDR1 SGHTA and CDR2 FQGNSA. The CDR3 is 16 amino acids. DNA for the CDR3: TGTGCCAGCAGCTTAAATACGGCGGGCGCCTACAATGAGCAGTTCTTC. Encoded protein: CASSLNTAGAYNEQFF.

The CDR3 loop is CASSEGVVAGGAFF. In DNA form, the CDR3 reads TGTGCCAGCAGTGAAGGGGTGGTGGCAGGGGGAGCTTTCTTT. This chain connects TRBV6-1 to TRBJ1-1, with TRBD1 matching 7 bases. J was trimmed by 10 bases and V by 1 base; bases with no gene match: 9. The CDR3 is made up of 14 amino acids. Per the germline V gene, CDR1 is MNHNS and CDR2 is SASEGT.

This clonotype was counted between two and nine times. V gene TRBV7-8 combines with J gene TRBJ2-5; the D gene is possibly TRBD1 (6 bases). CDR1 and CDR2 from the germline V gene are SGHVS and FQNEAQ. With 6 bases removed from V and 2 bases from J, the gap between germline ends came to 13 bases. CDR3 length equals 14 residues. The CDR3 DNA is TGTGCCAGCAGAACCAGGGGTGATCAAGAGACCCAGTACTTC. Its translation: CASRTRGDQETQYF. Complete variable domain (other parts from reference TRBV7-8 and TRBJ2-5): GAGVSQSPRYKVAKRGQDVALRCDPISGHVSLFWYQQALGQGPEFLTYFQNEAQLDKSGLPSDRFFAERPEGSVSTLKIQRTQQEDSAVYLCASRTRGDQETQYFGPGTRLLVL.